Each of the 15 T cell receptor beta chains below was sequenced from the same sample in a study of T cell responses to AZD1222 COVID-19 vaccine. Sequenced by immunoSEQ multiplex PCR; TCRdb stores in-frame clones only, minus some. The sample records some 94,000 clones, roughly 87% being singletons. The input for sequencing was peripheral blood, taken on day 0 of AZD1222 vaccination. The origin of the receptors is an adult in good health.

V gene TRBV9 combines with J gene TRBJ2-2; TRBD2 agrees at 8 bases. The CDR3 extends over 16 amino acids. Unmatched junction bases numbered 7, after V lost 1 base and J lost 5 bases. Germline-derived CDR1 and CDR2 are SGDLS and YYNGEE. CDR3 loop: CASSVRAGGATGELFF. DNA for the CDR3: TGTGCCAGCAGCGTAAGGGCGGGGGGCGCGACCGGGGAGCTGTTTTTT.

As to this clone: Its ends do not fully match the called genes, so a read error is possible. This chain connects TRBV6-2 or TRBV6-3 to TRBJ1-2, with 10 nucleotides matching TRBD1. The CDR3 covers 13 residues. Germline V gene data show CDR1 as MNHEY and CDR2 as SVGEGT. This CDR3 reads CASSQGTGAAGPF. In DNA, the CDR3 is TGTGCCAGCAGTCAAGGGACAGGGGCCGCCGGGCCCTTC.

This chain connects TRBV24-1 to TRBJ2-3, with TRBD2 matching over 10 bases. Germline V gives CDR1 KGHDR, CDR2 SFDVKD. This CDR3 has 20 amino acids. J lost 6 bases, V lost 3 bases, and 20 bases had no gene match. The CDR3 region has the DNA TGTGCCACCAGTGATGCGACTGGGCAAGCGGGGGGGCCAGGGGTGGATACGCAGTATTTT. Residues: CATSDATGQAGGPGVDTQYF.

This clone was found a few times. The V gene is TRBV4-3, the J gene TRBJ2-1, with D tentatively TRBD1 (7 bases). CDR1 and CDR2 (germline): LGHNA, YSLEER. The CDR3 is 19 residues long. V was shortened by 2 bases and J by 4 bases, with 24 bases between the two germline ends. The CDR3 sequence is CASSQLPQGTGALYNEQFF. The CDR3 coding sequence is TGCGCCAGCAGCCAATTACCACAGGGGACGGGAGCCCTTTACAATGAGCAGTTCTTC.

This clone has just a few counts. This chain connects TRBV7-9 to TRBJ2-5, with D unresolved. V dropped 2 bases and J dropped 1 base, with 11 bases sitting between them. Per the germline V gene, CDR1 is SEHNR and CDR2 is FQNEAQ (reference sequence). The CDR3 runs 15 residues. In DNA form, the CDR3 reads TGTGCCAGCAGCTTAACGTCGGCGGCCCAAGAGACCCAGTACTTC. Its translation is CASSLTSAAQETQYF.

The V and J genes are TRBV6-2 or TRBV6-3 and TRBJ1-1; weak D call: TRBD1 (5 bases). CDR1 is MNHEY, CDR2 SVGEGT, per germline. V shed 2 bases and J shed 8 bases, with 6 bases lying between them. The CDR3 loop spans 11 amino acids. The DNA for the CDR3 is TGTGCCAGCAGTTACGGGACCGAAGCTTTCTTT. The encoded protein is CASSYGTEAFF.

J is TRBJ1-5 and V is TRBV2; D might be TRBD1 (6 bases). Trimming pared 6 bases from V and 7 bases from J, leaving 13 bases between. Looked up from germline, CDR1 is SNHLY and CDR2 is FYNNEI. This CDR3 is 13 amino acids long. CDR3: CASRGGQLQPQHF. CDR3 nucleotides: TGTGCCAGCAGGGGTGGACAGCTCCAGCCCCAGCATTTT.

The genes are TRBV10-3 and TRBJ1-5; D not resolved. CDR3 length equals 14 residues. Germline values: CDR1 ENHRY, CDR2 SYGVKD. V lost 8 bases and J lost 0, with 11 bases in between. CDR3 sequence (DNA): TGTGCCATCCGGGCGGGGAATAGCAATCAGCCCCAGCATTTT. Translation: CAIRAGNSNQPQHF.

This chain joins TRBV27 and TRBJ2-5; 8 bases are shared with TRBD2. V gave up 1 base and J gave up 5 bases; unmatched junction bases: 15. This CDR3 spans 18 amino acids. Germline loops: CDR1 MNHEY, CDR2 SMNVEV (reference sequence). The CDR3 is CASSLLPGGARGTETQYF. CDR3 coding DNA: TGTGCCAGCAGTTTATTGCCGGGGGGGGCTAGGGGGACCGAGACCCAGTACTTC.

The chain links TRBV6-4 to TRBJ1-3, with a tentative D call TRBD1 (6 bases). This CDR3 spans 15 amino acids. Deletions cut 7 bases from V and 2 bases from J, with 15 bases between. Germline V gives CDR1 MRHNA, CDR2 SNTAGT. This CDR3 reads CASIPTGLPGNTIYF. In DNA form, the CDR3 reads TGTGCCAGCATTCCAACAGGGCTCCCTGGAAACACCATATATTTT.

The CDR3 sequence is CSANIGNTEAFF. DNA for the CDR3: TGCAGCGCCAACATAGGGAACACTGAAGCTTTCTTT. V is TRBV29-1 and J is TRBJ1-1, with D unclear. Per germline, CDR1 SQVTM and CDR2 ANQGSEA. There are 12 residues in the CDR3. Trimming took off 7 bases at V and 1 base at J, with 10 bases between the two ends.

The chain employs TRBV9 and TRBJ1-2; D is uncertain. Trimming left V 3 bases short and J 7 bases short, with 10 bases between. Germline CDR1 SGDLS, CDR2 YYNGEE. The CDR3 contains 12 residues. This chain's CDR3 is CASSEARGGYTF. The CDR3 region has the DNA TGTGCCAGCAGCGAGGCCCGGGGTGGCTACACCTTC.

The chain joins TRBV19 to TRBJ1-1; D gene uncertain. This CDR3 contains 17 residues. V was clipped by 9 bases and J by 0 bases, with 23 bases between them. CDR1 and CDR2 (germline): LNHDA, SQIVND (reference sequence). The CDR3 bases are TGTGCCAGCAAAACGTCCGGACTTACCCCCCTGAACACTGAAGCTTTCTTT. Its protein product is CASKTSGLTPLNTEAFF. Complete variable domain (other parts from reference TRBV19 and TRBJ1-1): DGGITQSPKYLFRKEGQNVTLSCEQNLNHDAMYWYRQDPGQGLRLIYYSQIVNDFQKGDIAEGYSVSREKKESFPLTVTSAQKNPTAFYLCASKTSGLTPLNTEAFFGQGTRLTVV.

J is TRBJ2-3 and V is TRBV4-3; D is possibly TRBD2 (5 bases). The germline gives CDR1 LGHNA, CDR2 YSLEER. The CDR3 loop spans 17 amino acids. Trimming left V 0 bases short and J 1 base short, with 14 bases between. Here the CDR3 reads CASSQDSVVGGTDTQYF. CDR3 sequence (DNA): TGCGCCAGCAGCCAAGATTCCGTGGTCGGGGGCACAGATACGCAGTATTTT.

The rearrangement links TRBV7-2 to TRBJ1-2, with D hard to call. CDR3 length: 14 amino acids. CDR1 SGHTA and CDR2 FQGNSA come from the germline V gene. Trimming shortened V by 6 bases and J by 4 bases, and 15 bases separated the two germline ends. The CDR3 loop is CASRSTASSYGYTF. DNA for the CDR3: TGTGCCAGCAGATCTACGGCGTCTAGCTATGGCTACACCTTC.